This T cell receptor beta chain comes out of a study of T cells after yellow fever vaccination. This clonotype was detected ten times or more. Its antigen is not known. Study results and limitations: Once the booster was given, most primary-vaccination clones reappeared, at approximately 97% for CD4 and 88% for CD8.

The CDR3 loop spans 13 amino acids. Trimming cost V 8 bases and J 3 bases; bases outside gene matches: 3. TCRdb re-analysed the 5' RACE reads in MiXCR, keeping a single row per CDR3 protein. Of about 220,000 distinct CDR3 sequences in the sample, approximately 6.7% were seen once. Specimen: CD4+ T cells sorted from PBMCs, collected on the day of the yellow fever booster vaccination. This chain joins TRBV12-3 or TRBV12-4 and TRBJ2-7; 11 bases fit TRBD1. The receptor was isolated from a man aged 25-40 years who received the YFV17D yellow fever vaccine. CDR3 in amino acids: CASGGTGGYEQYF. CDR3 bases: TGTGCCAGCGGGGGGACAGGGGGCTACGAGCAGTACTTC.